These T cell receptor beta chains were read from a single sample in a study of early T cells in non-severe SARS-CoV-2 infection. TCRdb reanalysed the 5' RACE reads using MiXCR and keeps one entry per CDR3 protein. The sample comprises 76,000 or so distinct CDR3 sequences, around 11% of which are singletons, and about 4.5% rests with the top ten. Material: whole blood. These receptors were obtained from an adult who was a healthcare worker with PCR-confirmed SARS-CoV-2 infection or an uninfected control (not recorded which). Each CDR3 is given with its conserved first and last residue. The size field is filled for only some rows; it gives once, few, many or a size class.

cdr3_aa: CASSKDMNTEAFF
clone_size: many
j_call: TRBJ1-1
v_call: TRBV7-8

cdr3_aa: CATSGRGTGDFYEQYF
clone_size: many
j_call: TRBJ2-7
v_call: TRBV24-1

cdr3_aa: CASSQADRGTNQPQHF
clone_size: few
j_call: TRBJ1-5
v_call: TRBV4-2

cdr3_aa: CASRSSGTDGYTF
clone_size: .
j_call: TRBJ1-2
v_call: TRBV6-5

cdr3_aa: CASSLGIATDTQYF
clone_size: many
j_call: TRBJ2-3
v_call: TRBV7-9

cdr3_aa: CASSLELGFSGNTIYF
clone_size: many
j_call: TRBJ1-3
v_call: TRBV5-8

cdr3_aa: CAISTAGAQYF
clone_size: .
j_call: TRBJ2-7
v_call: TRBV10-3

cdr3_aa: CASSLAGSPYNEQFF
clone_size: few
j_call: TRBJ2-1
v_call: TRBV7-2

cdr3_aa: CATSRDVRGRTDTQYF
clone_size: few
j_call: TRBJ2-3
v_call: TRBV15

cdr3_aa: CASSYRGGTEAFF
clone_size: .
j_call: TRBJ1-1
v_call: TRBV6-5

cdr3_aa: CASRGGTFNSPLHF
clone_size: once
j_call: TRBJ1-6
v_call: TRBV7-2

cdr3_aa: CASSPWTENTGELFF
clone_size: .
j_call: TRBJ2-2
v_call: TRBV19

cdr3_aa: CARGGRDGGPMNTEAFF
clone_size: .
j_call: TRBJ1-1
v_call: TRBV11-2

cdr3_aa: CASRGGSRTTGELFF
clone_size: .
j_call: TRBJ2-2
v_call: TRBV6-6

cdr3_aa: CASSLTGIYTGELFF
clone_size: many
j_call: TRBJ2-2
v_call: TRBV5-1

cdr3_aa: CASSLVQGSSYEQYF
clone_size: many
j_call: TRBJ2-7
v_call: TRBV7-6

cdr3_aa: CASSPRGGGRSNQPQHF
clone_size: few
j_call: TRBJ1-5
v_call: TRBV7-6

cdr3_aa: CASSSPGQGGNQPQHF
clone_size: once
j_call: TRBJ1-5
v_call: TRBV7-2

cdr3_aa: CASSIWAGGDQPQHF
clone_size: few
j_call: TRBJ1-5
v_call: TRBV19

cdr3_aa: CASSPGQGGNIQYF
clone_size: .
j_call: TRBJ2-4
v_call: TRBV11-2

cdr3_aa: CASSLFRQETQYF
clone_size: once
j_call: TRBJ2-5
v_call: TRBV28

cdr3_aa: CASSTTGASDQPQHF
clone_size: .
j_call: TRBJ1-5
v_call: TRBV7-9

cdr3_aa: CSARGKDYEQYF
clone_size: .
j_call: TRBJ2-7
v_call: TRBV29-1

cdr3_aa: CASSFSPLGRKFDEQFF
clone_size: few
j_call: TRBJ2-1
v_call: TRBV12-3/TRBV12-4

cdr3_aa: CAVRGDGDTQYF
clone_size: many
j_call: TRBJ2-3
v_call: TRBV10-3

cdr3_aa: CASRYPRGTGEQYF
clone_size: .
j_call: TRBJ2-7
v_call: TRBV2

cdr3_aa: CASSVMFSTDTQYF
clone_size: .
j_call: TRBJ2-3
v_call: TRBV9

cdr3_aa: CASTAGSFTGETQYF
clone_size: few
j_call: TRBJ2-5
v_call: TRBV2

cdr3_aa: CASNLVGAAKGPEAFF
clone_size: many
j_call: TRBJ1-1
v_call: TRBV7-8

cdr3_aa: CASSYGPTEDYEQYF
clone_size: many
j_call: TRBJ2-7
v_call: TRBV6-2/TRBV6-3

cdr3_aa: CSANRQGAGELFF
clone_size: .
j_call: TRBJ2-2
v_call: TRBV20-1

cdr3_aa: CSAREGNTIYF
clone_size: many
j_call: TRBJ1-3
v_call: TRBV20-1

cdr3_aa: CSVESETYEQYF
clone_size: .
j_call: TRBJ2-7
v_call: TRBV29-1

cdr3_aa: CSVGDGTSTDTQYF
clone_size: .
j_call: TRBJ2-3
v_call: TRBV29-1

cdr3_aa: CAWSVDGAYEQYF
clone_size: many
j_call: TRBJ2-7
v_call: TRBV30